These 18 T cell receptor beta chains were all obtained from the same sample, sequenced in a study of vaccination effects on CD4 cells after COVID-19. The data were produced by immunoSEQ multiplex PCR, yet TCRdb's version contains in-frame clones alone and is incomplete. The sample lists about 73,000 clones, about 73% occurring once. Antigens of these TCRs are unknown. Investigators separated out CD4+ T cells once around nine days of culture had passed. Each participant received a vaccine that was either BNT162b2 or mRNA-1273, given as two doses. This sample comprised CD4+ T cells from PBMCs cultured without peptide, obtained after COVID-19 vaccination. These receptors originate from a human donor who received a COVID-19 vaccine.

The chain couples TRBV5-8 to TRBJ2-3; 10 nucleotides line up with TRBD1. With 5 bases clipped from V and 4 bases from J, the junction kept 4 bases outside the gene matches. This CDR3 has 14 amino acids. The germline V gene encodes CDR1 SGHTS and CDR2 YDEGEE. The CDR3 region is CASRDRGGPDTQYF. CDR3 DNA sequence: TGTGCCAGCAGGGACAGGGGGGGACCAGATACGCAGTATTTT.

The chain has TRBV5-1 and TRBJ1-1, with D uncertain. V was clipped by 5 bases and J by 4 bases, with 12 bases between them. The CDR3 runs 13 residues. Germline CDR1 is SGHRS and CDR2 is YFSETQ. In DNA, the CDR3 is TGCGCCAGCAGTCGACCTTCGAGCACTGAAGCTTTCTTT. Residues: CASSRPSSTEAFF.

This clone was observed a single time. V gene TRBV18 combines with J gene TRBJ1-1; D is perhaps TRBD1 (5 bases). CDR3 length: 15 residues. The germline V gene encodes CDR1 KGHSH and CDR2 LQKENI. Trimming stripped 2 bases from V and 6 bases from J, with 16 bases between. CDR3 sequence (DNA): TGTGCCAGCTCACCAATGAATCAGGGAAAGGCTGAAGCTTTCTTT. Protein product: CASSPMNQGKAEAFF.

This chain connects TRBV6-5 to TRBJ1-5; D not certain. The CDR3 runs to 14 residues. V lost 2 bases, J lost 5 bases, and 10 bases lay in between. Germline loops: CDR1 MNHEY, CDR2 SVGAGI. For the CDR3, the DNA is TGTGCCAGCAGTTACCGTGAAGGTGATCAGCCCCAGCATTTT. Amino acids: CASSYREGDQPQHF.

The CDR3 bases are TGCAGTGCTAGTTTGGGACAGGCGTATGGCTACACCTTC. The encoded protein is CSASLGQAYGYTF. This sequence joins TRBV20-1 and TRBJ1-2; 8 nucleotides match TRBD1. This CDR3 has 13 residues. V lost 3 bases, J lost 5 bases, and 5 bases stayed unmatched. Germline CDR1 reads DFQATT; CDR2 reads SNEGSKA (reference sequence).

Written as DNA, the CDR3 is TGCGCCAGCAGCCCCCTAGGAAGGGGGACCGGGGAGCTGTTTTTT. The encoded protein is CASSPLGRGTGELFF. The J gene is TRBJ2-2, the V gene TRBV4-1; maybe TRBD1 (6 bases). CDR1 MGHRA and CDR2 YSYEKL come from the germline V gene. The CDR3 loop spans 15 amino acids. V lost 4 bases and J 5 bases, leaving 14 bases between the germline ends.

The rearrangement links TRBV7-9 to TRBJ2-2; 8 bases are a match to TRBD1. The CDR3 totals 17 residues. CDR1 is SEHNR, CDR2 FQNEAQ, per germline (reference sequence). V was clipped by 1 base and J by 5 bases; unmatched bases: 9. As DNA, the CDR3 is TGTGCCAGCAGCTTAGGTCGGCAGGGGGCGATAACCGGGGAGCTGTTTTTT. This sequence encodes CASSLGRQGAITGELFF.

The chain links TRBV6-1 to TRBJ2-5; either TRBD1 or TRBD2 may supply D (5 bases each). The germline gives CDR1 MNHNS, CDR2 SASEGT. Deletions cut 1 base from V and 4 bases from J, with 13 bases between. The CDR3 is made up of 15 amino acids. The CDR3: CASSEERMRGETQYF. In nucleotides, the CDR3 is TGTGCCAGCAGTGAAGAGCGCATGAGGGGAGAGACCCAGTACTTC.

The chain has TRBV28 and TRBJ2-5; D might be TRBD2 (5 bases). Germline V CDR1 and CDR2: MDHEN, SYDVKM. Trimming took off 6 bases at V and 4 bases at J, with 15 bases between the two ends. The CDR3 sequence is 14 residues long. The CDR3, as DNA: TGTGCCAGCAGCTTTACTAGTAAGCGAGAGACCCAGTACTTC. Translating gives CASSFTSKRETQYF.

This clone occurred a few times. The chain links TRBV9 to TRBJ1-3; a weak D match, TRBD1 (6 bases). The germline gives CDR1 SGDLS, CDR2 YYNGEE. The CDR3 consists of 13 residues. V shed 1 base and J shed 7 bases, with 9 bases lying between them. The CDR3 DNA reads TGTGCCAGCAGCGTACAGGGGTTCAACACCATATATTTT. Amino acid sequence: CASSVQGFNTIYF.

This sequence joins TRBV5-1 and TRBJ2-7; D gene uncertain. V was shortened by 5 bases and J by 3 bases, with 12 bases between the two germline ends. The germline CDR1 and CDR2 sequences are SGHRS and YFSETQ. This CDR3 spans 13 amino acids. The CDR3 DNA is TGCGCCAGCAGTCTCGGACCCAACTACGAGCAGTACGTC. Protein: CASSLGPNYEQYV.

The rearrangement uses TRBV19 and TRBJ1-2, with 11 bases matching TRBD1. CDR3 size: 15 residues. Unmatched junction bases numbered 7, after V lost 3 bases and J lost 7 bases. Germline-derived CDR1 and CDR2 are LNHDA and SQIVND (reference sequence). CDR3 DNA sequence: TGTGCCAGTAGTATTAATGGACAGGGGGCCGGTGGCTACACCTTC. Protein sequence: CASSINGQGAGGYTF.

The sample holds a few counts of this clone. The chain employs TRBV19 and TRBJ1-5; D not certain. Germline lookup yields CDR1 LNHDA and CDR2 SQIVND (reference sequence). This CDR3 is built from 13 residues. V gave up 9 bases and J gave up 0 bases, with 9 bases separating them. The CDR3 DNA reads as TGTGCCAGCAATACAGATAGCAATCAGCCCCAGCATTTT. Protein product: CASNTDSNQPQHF. Supplemented by reference TRBV19 and TRBJ1-5, the full variable domain reads DGGITQSPKYLFRKEGQNVTLSCEQNLNHDAMYWYRQDPGQGLRLIYYSQIVNDFQKGDIAEGYSVSREKKESFPLTVTSAQKNPTAFYLCASNTDSNQPQHFGDGTRLSIL.

The V and J genes are TRBV24-1 and TRBJ2-3; 10 bases are shared with TRBD2. The CDR3 extends over 15 amino acids. V lost 5 bases, J lost 3 bases, and 4 bases stayed unmatched. Germline V gene lookup returns CDR1 KGHDR and CDR2 SFDVKD. The CDR3 region is CATSVLAGATDTQYF. The CDR3 nucleotides read TGTGCCACCAGTGTGCTAGCGGGGGCTACAGATACGCAGTATTTT.

The chain combines TRBV20-1 with TRBJ1-1, with D uncertain. The CDR3 is 11 residues long. Germline values: CDR1 DFQATT, CDR2 SNEGSKA (reference sequence). V lost 5 bases and J 7 bases, leaving 11 bases between the germline ends. CDR3 amino acids: CSAPDTYEAFF. CDR3 bases: TGCAGTGCTCCTGACACATATGAAGCTTTCTTT.

The CDR3 bases are TGTGCCACCAGTGCCCCACTGGACAGGGGAGATACGCAGTATTTT. Its translation is CATSAPLDRGDTQYF. The rearrangement joins TRBV24-1 to TRBJ2-3; 9 bases are shared with TRBD1. CDR3 length equals 15 residues. Germline CDR1 and CDR2: KGHDR and SFDVKD. The V segment lost 5 bases and the J segment 5 bases; nucleotides outside the gene matches: 7.

This rearrangement joins TRBV9 to TRBJ2-5, with D perhaps given as TRBD1 or TRBD2 (6 bases each). The germline V gene encodes CDR1 SGDLS and CDR2 YYNGEE. The CDR3 consists of 13 residues. V was pared by 3 bases and J by 7 bases, with 13 bases between. The CDR3 protein is CASSAGATRTQYF. CDR3 coding DNA: TGTGCCAGCAGCGCGGGGGCAACGAGGACCCAGTACTTC.

The rearrangement links TRBV5-6 to TRBJ2-7; D is perhaps TRBD1 (5 bases). The germline V gene encodes CDR1 SGHDT and CDR2 YYEEEE. V shed 4 bases and J shed 6 bases, with 14 bases lying between them. The CDR3 sequence is 13 residues long. The CDR3 loop is CASSLPPGSEQYV. Here the CDR3 DNA reads TGTGCCAGCAGCCTGCCTCCAGGGTCCGAGCAGTACGTC.